The T cell receptor beta chain described here comes from a study of cytomegalovirus exposure and HLA in healthy donors. About the study: Sequencing of some 200 million T cells in an earlier analysis found roughly 120 million unique TCR beta sequences.

This clone appeared a few times. The target antigen is unknown. A multiplex PCR was run with 60 Vbeta primers and 13 Jbeta primers. In the study's own analysis: A later analysis counted 65 million to 80 million unique TCR beta chains, around 10 million shared. The data were produced by immunoSEQ multiplex PCR, yet TCRdb's version contains in-frame clones alone and is incomplete. D and trimming come from the DNA, and the V and J calls and clone size come from that table. Of some 200,000 clones in the sample, approximately 80% were seen once. Germline V gives CDR1 GTSNPN, CDR2 SVGIG (reference sequence). The CDR3 has 13 amino acids. Trimming cost V 0 bases and J 5 bases, with 8 bases left between them. Study outcomes and limitations: Presence/absence analyses supposed approximately even sequencing depth among donors. HLA alleles were associated with 15,000 to 20,000 TCR beta sequences in a later analysis at 0.05 false discovery rate.

The receptor's source is a boy aged 5-17 years in good health and CMV-seronegative. The rearrangement joins TRBV30 to TRBJ1-5; D might be TRBD1 (5 bases). Sequenced: PBMCs. CDR3 DNA: TGTGCCTGGAGTGTGGGGGGGGATCAGCCCCAGCATTTT. It translates to CAWSVGGDQPQHF. Combining the CDR3 with reference TRBV30 and TRBJ1-5 gives the whole variable domain SQTIHQWPATLVQPVGSPLSLECTVEGTSNPNLYWYRQAAGRGLQLLFYSVGIGQISSEVPQNLSASRPQDRQFILSSKKLLLSDSGFYLCAWSVGGDQPQHFGDGTRLSIL.